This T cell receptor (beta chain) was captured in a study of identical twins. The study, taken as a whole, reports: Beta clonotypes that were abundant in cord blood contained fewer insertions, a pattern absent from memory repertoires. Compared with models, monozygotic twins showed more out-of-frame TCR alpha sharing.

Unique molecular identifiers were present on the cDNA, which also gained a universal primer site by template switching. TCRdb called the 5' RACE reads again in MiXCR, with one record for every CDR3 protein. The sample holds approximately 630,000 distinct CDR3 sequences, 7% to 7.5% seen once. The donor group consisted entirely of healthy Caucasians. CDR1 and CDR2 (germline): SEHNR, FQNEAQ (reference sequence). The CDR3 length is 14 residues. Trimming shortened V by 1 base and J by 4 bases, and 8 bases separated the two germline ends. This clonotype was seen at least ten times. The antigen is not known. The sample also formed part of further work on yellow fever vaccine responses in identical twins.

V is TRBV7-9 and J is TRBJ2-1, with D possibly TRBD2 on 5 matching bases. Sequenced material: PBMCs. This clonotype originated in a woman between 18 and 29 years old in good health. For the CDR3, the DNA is TGTGCCAGCAGCTTAGGGGGAGTATACAATGAGCAGTTCTTC. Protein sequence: CASSLGGVYNEQFF.